This T cell receptor beta chain is drawn from a study of T cell responses to AZD1222 COVID-19 vaccine. Clones were read by immunoSEQ multiplex PCR, and TCRdb kept only the in-frame ones, dropping some. The data show fewer than 70,000 clones, over 70% seen once. The germline V gene encodes CDR1 MNHEY and CDR2 SMNVEV (reference sequence). The CDR3 loop spans 14 amino acids. V lost 2 bases to trimming and J lost 6 bases, with 12 bases between them. Sequencing was performed on peripheral blood, taken 28 days after the second AZD1222 dose. This chain connects TRBV27 to TRBJ2-3; the D gene is possibly TRBD2 (6 bases). The TCR sequence derives from an adult who received the AZD1222 COVID-19 vaccine. CDR3 residues: CASSLGGSWDTQYF. As DNA, the CDR3 is TGTGCCAGCAGTTTAGGAGGGTCTTGGGATACGCAGTATTTT.